What follows describes a single T cell receptor (beta chain). From germline, CDR1 is SGHAT and CDR2 FQNNGV. Trimming removed 1 base from V and 7 bases from J; junction bases left unmatched: 14. The CDR3 sequence is 18 residues long. This sample stems from a study of shared clonotypes between healthy human individuals. Assay: immunoSEQ multiplex PCR; the TCRdb copy retains only in-frame clones and omits some. Of about 660,000 clones listed, over 65% were seen once; the top ten hold about 1.8%. Sequenced input: memory CD4+ T cells sorted from blood. Documented subset: CD45RA-negative fraction. The V and J genes are TRBV11-2 and TRBJ1-4, with 8 bases fitting TRBD1. This TCR was recovered from a woman between 25 and 40 years old in good health. The CDR3 bases are TGTGCCAGCAGCTTAGGGACGGGGCGGACAGGGCGCTTTGAAAAACTGTTTTTT. Translation gives CASSLGTGRTGRFEKLFF.